This T cell receptor beta chain came from a study of neurological immune-mediated disorders. There are many counts of this clonotype. Its specificity is not known. The unsorted libraries were produced from 2 million PBMCs held at -80 C. The method for making cDNA was 5'RACE, and it used 10-nucleotide random UMIs. The output of every sequencing run, over 160 million TCR-beta sequences, came from 15-18 subjects. TCRdb processed the 5' RACE reads anew with MiXCR; each CDR3 protein has one entry. Among around 40,000 distinct CDR3 sequences listed, over 9.5% were seen once. Between the trimmed V and J ends, which lost 7 bases and 2 bases, there was a span of 15 bases. Germline CDR1 is SQVTM and CDR2 is ANQGSEA. This CDR3 contains 13 residues. Whole-study results and caveats: The most TCR clonal expansion was seen in HTLV-1-associated myelopathy, and the least was seen in multiple sclerosis, which fell below healthy controls.

The clonotype originates from a female donor in good health. Sequencing was carried out using PBMCs. This chain uses TRBV29-1 with TRBJ2-7; possibly TRBD2 for D (6 bases). The CDR3, as DNA: TGCAGCGCCCGGGAGCGGAGTACCTACGAGCAGTACTTC. Amino acid sequence: CSARERSTYEQYF.